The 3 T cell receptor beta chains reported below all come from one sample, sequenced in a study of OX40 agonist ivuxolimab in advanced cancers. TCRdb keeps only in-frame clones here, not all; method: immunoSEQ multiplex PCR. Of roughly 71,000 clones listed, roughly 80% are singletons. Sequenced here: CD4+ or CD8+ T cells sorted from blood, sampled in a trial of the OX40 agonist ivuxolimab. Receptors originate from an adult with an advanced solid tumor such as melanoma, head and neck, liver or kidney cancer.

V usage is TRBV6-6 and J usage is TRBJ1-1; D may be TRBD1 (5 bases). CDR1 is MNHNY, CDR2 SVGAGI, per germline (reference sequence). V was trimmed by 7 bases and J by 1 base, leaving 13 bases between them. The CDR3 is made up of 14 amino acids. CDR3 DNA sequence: TGTGCCAGCACCCGGGGGACCACGAACACTGAAGCTTTCTTT. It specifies CASTRGTTNTEAFF.

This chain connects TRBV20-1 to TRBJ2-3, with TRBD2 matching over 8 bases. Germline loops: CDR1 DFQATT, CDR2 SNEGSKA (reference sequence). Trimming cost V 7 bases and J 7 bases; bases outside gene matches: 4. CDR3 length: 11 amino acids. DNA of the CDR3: TGCAGTGTTACGGGGGGGCATACGCAGTATTTT. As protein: CSVTGGHTQYF.

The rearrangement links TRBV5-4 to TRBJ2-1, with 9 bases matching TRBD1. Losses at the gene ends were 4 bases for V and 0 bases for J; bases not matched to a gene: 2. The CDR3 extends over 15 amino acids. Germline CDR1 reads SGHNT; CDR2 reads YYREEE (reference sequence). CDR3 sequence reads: CASSPGQGSYNEQFF. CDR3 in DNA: TGTGCCAGCAGCCCGGGACAGGGCTCCTACAATGAGCAGTTCTTC. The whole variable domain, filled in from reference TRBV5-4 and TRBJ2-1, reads ETGVTQSPTHLIKTRGQQVTLRCSSQSGHNTVSWYQQALGQGPQFIFQYYREEENGRGNFPPRFSGLQFPNYSSELNVNALELDDSALYLCASSPGQGSYNEQFFGPGTRLTVL.